These 21 T cell receptor beta chains were all obtained from the same sample, sequenced in a study of CXCR3-negative and CXCR3-positive naive CD8 T cells. Regarding the study as a whole: In CXCR3-positive naive cells, the TRB CDR3s were more hydrophobic than in CXCR3-negative naive cells.

No antigens are known for them. All TRB cDNA libraries came from 5' RACE performed with UMI labels. Following a re-call of the 5' RACE reads, TCRdb has one entry per CDR3 protein and lacks DNA. Its table records about 98,000 distinct CDR3 sequences. Specimen: naive CXCR3+ CD8+ T cells from blood. Specified subset: CD45RO-CCR7+CD27+CD95- naive CD8+ T cells expressing CXCR3 (TNR3+). These TCRs come from a human donor in good health. Some clones in this sample may be carry-over from other donors' samples.

The chain combines TRBV7-2 with TRBJ2-1; the D gene TCRdb calls, TRBD2, cannot be checked with no DNA. This CDR3 contains 16 residues. CDR1 is SGHTA, CDR2 FQGNSA, per germline. This CDR3 reads CASSLAFLAGANEQFF.

The rearrangement joins TRBV12-3 or TRBV12-4 to TRBJ1-1. The CDR3 is made up of 13 amino acids. CDR3 amino acids: CASRPQENTEAFF.

This rearrangement joins TRBV20-1 to TRBJ2-1; lacking DNA, the TRBD1 call made by TCRdb goes unchecked. Germline V lookup: CDR1 DFQATT, CDR2 SNEGSKA (reference sequence). The CDR3 contains 15 residues. CDR3 amino acids: CSARPRQGIYNEQFF.

The CDR3 spells CASSLFGGDSNQPQHF. The chain carries TRBV27 and TRBJ1-5. The CDR3 contains 16 residues. Germline CDR1 is MNHEY and CDR2 is SMNVEV (reference sequence).

The chain is built from TRBV2 and TRBJ1-5. This CDR3 is built from 11 residues. Germline CDR1 and CDR2: SNHLY and FYNNEI. The CDR3 reads CASGSNQPQHF.

This chain connects TRBV7-9 to TRBJ2-7; without DNA, the TCRdb call of TRBD1 cannot be checked. The CDR3 runs to 15 residues. The germline V gene encodes CDR1 SEHNR and CDR2 FQNEAQ (reference sequence). This chain's CDR3 is CASSLSQDTRFEQYF.

The V call is TRBV12-3 or TRBV12-4, the J call TRBJ2-5. The CDR3 runs to 14 residues. CDR3 protein: CASSLMGSQETQYF.

This chain connects TRBV7-3 to TRBJ2-7. Germline V CDR1 and CDR2: SGHTA, FQGTGA. CDR3 length equals 14 residues. CDR3: CASSLTDSSYEQYF.

The gene calls are TRBV29-1 and TRBJ2-7; the D call of TRBD1 rests on TCRdb alone, since no DNA is present to check it. Germline V CDR1 and CDR2: SQVTM, ANQGSEA. The CDR3 runs to 14 residues. This chain's CDR3 is CSVDQGGYSYEQYF.

The chain is built from TRBV4-3 and TRBJ2-1; the TRBD1 assignment by TCRdb is unverifiable without DNA. Germline CDR1 and CDR2: LGHNA and YSLEER. This CDR3 is 14 amino acids long. The CDR3 spells CASSQGGEYNEQFF.

The V and J genes are TRBV4-3 and TRBJ1-1; TCRdb outputs TRBD1, but without DNA this stays unchecked. This CDR3 contains 15 residues. CDR1 is LGHNA and CDR2 is YSLEER in the germline V gene. This CDR3 reads CASSQTNEGYTEAFF.

This CDR3 reads CASSYREEMNF. The V and J genes are TRBV5-1 and TRBJ2-7; the TRBD2 assignment by TCRdb is unverifiable without DNA. This CDR3 is 11 amino acids long. The V gene's germline CDR1 is SGHRS and CDR2 YFSETQ.

This rearrangement joins TRBV7-9 to TRBJ2-6. CDR1 and CDR2 (germline): SEHNR, FQNEAQ (reference sequence). The CDR3 has 16 amino acids. CDR3 region: CASSTPTVSGANVLTF.

The V gene is TRBV7-9, the J gene TRBJ1-2; the D call of TRBD1 rests on TCRdb alone, since no DNA is present to check it. This CDR3 is 13 amino acids long. The germline gives CDR1 SEHNR, CDR2 FQNEAQ (reference sequence). CDR3 loop: CASSLFAPYGYTF.

CDR3 in amino acids: CSVVPTQDTQYF. The rearrangement joins TRBV29-1 to TRBJ2-3. This CDR3 contains 12 residues. Germline V gene sequence: CDR1 SQVTM, CDR2 ANQGSEA.

The chain is built from TRBV29-1 and TRBJ2-3; without DNA, the TCRdb call of TRBD2 cannot be checked. The CDR3 consists of 16 residues. In germline, CDR1 is SQVTM, CDR2 ANQGSEA. The CDR3 sequence: CSPLLAATLSTDTQYF.

The genes are TRBV28 and TRBJ2-5. Germline V gene sequence: CDR1 MDHEN, CDR2 SYDVKM. The CDR3 is 12 residues long. The chain's CDR3 is CASSSYQETQYF.

This sequence joins TRBV7-8 and TRBJ1-1. From germline, CDR1 is SGHVS and CDR2 FQNEAQ. The CDR3 has 12 amino acids. The CDR3 sequence: CASSHTSTEAFF.

The chain links TRBV28 to TRBJ2-2; no DNA is available, so the TRBD1 call from TCRdb remains unchecked. This CDR3 has 16 residues. Germline values: CDR1 MDHEN, CDR2 SYDVKM. CDR3 amino acids: CASSLLRTGDTGELFF.

The chain employs TRBV3-1 and TRBJ1-6; TCRdb's D call, TRBD1, is unchecked because there is no DNA. The CDR3 consists of 15 residues. From germline, CDR1 is LGHDT and CDR2 YNNKEL (reference sequence). CDR3 loop: CASSQGVRTNSPLHF.

This chain connects TRBV24-1 to TRBJ2-7. This CDR3 has 14 amino acids. The germline CDR1 and CDR2 sequences are KGHDR and SFDVKD. CDR3 in amino acids: CATSDPENYYEQYF.